The present TCR beta chain was sequenced within a study of blood T cell repertoires in COVID-19. This clone is judged medium-sized. V shed 3 bases and J shed 6 bases, with 14 bases lying between them. This CDR3 region has 13 residues. Germline CDR1 is SQVTM and CDR2 is ANQGSEA. Membership in each cohort depended on participant-reported clinical history. Study processing details: By means of reference gene primer amplification, nucleated cell counts were estimated. Profiled with immunoSEQ multiplex PCR; TCRdb holds only in-frame clones, not every one. V and J calls and clone size follow that table, whereas D and trimming were derived from the DNA. The table lists tens of thousands of clones, approximately 81% of them singletons.

The rearrangement uses TRBV29-1 and TRBJ1-2; D is uncertain. The sequence was collected from a woman in her thirties or forties with acute COVID-19. The sequenced sample was PBMCs or T cells enriched from blood (not recorded which). CDR3 nucleotides: TGCAGCGTTGAGGAGGGTATAATTAATGGCTACACCTTC. Encoded protein: CSVEEGIINGYTF.